This is a list of T cell receptor beta chains from one sample in a study of graft-versus-host responses after intestinal transplantation. Assay: immunoSEQ multiplex PCR; the TCRdb copy retains only in-frame clones and omits some. The sample holds tens of thousands of clones, approximately 90% seen once. No antigens are known for them. The specimen was unstimulated CD8+ T cells sorted from spleen or lymph node cells, collected before transplant. These receptors came from a human donor who was the organ donor for an intestinal transplant. Each CDR3 is given with its conserved first and last residue. The order of the fields is clone size, J gene, D gene, V gene, CDR3 DNA, CDR3 protein. D genes are given only for firm matches. The size of a clone is reported for some rows only, either as once, few or many, or as a class for expanded clones.

clone size: -
J gene: TRBJ2-7
D gene: -
V gene: TRBV19
CDR3 DNA: TGTGCCAGTAGTACCGGACAGACCTACGAGCAGTACTTC
CDR3 protein: CASSTGQTYEQYF

clone size: few
J gene: TRBJ2-1
D gene: -
V gene: TRBV10-3
CDR3 DNA: TGTGCCATCTCTCAACTGAATGAGCAGTTCTTC
CDR3 protein: CAISQLNEQFF

clone size: -
J gene: TRBJ2-7
D gene: -
V gene: TRBV19
CDR3 DNA: TGTGCCAGTAGTATAGTTAGCGGCTCCTACGAGCAGTACTTC
CDR3 protein: CASSIVSGSYEQYF

clone size: -
J gene: TRBJ1-5
D gene: -
V gene: TRBV27
CDR3 DNA: TGTGCCAGCAGTTTATCAGGACAGATATCCTCAAATCAGCCCCAGCATTTT
CDR3 protein: CASSLSGQISSNQPQHF

clone size: -
J gene: TRBJ2-7
D gene: -
V gene: TRBV5-6
CDR3 DNA: TGTGCCAGCAGCGTCCCCGGGGGCGACGAGCAGTACTTC
CDR3 protein: CASSVPGGDEQYF

clone size: -
J gene: TRBJ1-3
D gene: TRBD1
V gene: TRBV11-3
CDR3 DNA: TGTGCCAGCAGCTTACGCAGGGGGAGCTCTGGAAACACCATATATTTT
CDR3 protein: CASSLRRGSSGNTIYF

clone size: -
J gene: TRBJ2-1
D gene: TRBD2
V gene: TRBV13
CDR3 DNA: TGTGCCAGCAGCTTAGAGTGGACTAGCGTCAATGAGCAGTTCTTC
CDR3 protein: CASSLEWTSVNEQFF

clone size: -
J gene: TRBJ2-1
D gene: TRBD2
V gene: TRBV19
CDR3 DNA: TGTGCCAGCCAGCCGGGAGGGGTCAATGAGCAGTTCTTC
CDR3 protein: CASQPGGVNEQFF

clone size: -
J gene: TRBJ1-1
D gene: TRBD1
V gene: TRBV6-1
CDR3 DNA: TGTGCCAGCAAGGACAGGCAAGAGAACACTGAAGCTTTCTTT
CDR3 protein: CASKDRQENTEAFF

clone size: few
J gene: TRBJ2-2
D gene: -
V gene: TRBV23-1
CDR3 DNA: TGCGCCAGCAGACACAACACACTGTCCGGGGAGCTGTTTTTT
CDR3 protein: CASRHNTLSGELFF

clone size: -
J gene: TRBJ1-4
D gene: -
V gene: TRBV5-1
CDR3 DNA: TGCGCCAGCAGCGATCAGTATGGTGAAAAACTGTTTTTT
CDR3 protein: CASSDQYGEKLFF

clone size: once
J gene: TRBJ1-4
D gene: -
V gene: TRBV11-2
CDR3 DNA: TGTGCCAGCAGCTTAGGGGTGGGTGGAGATGAAAAACTGTTTTTT
CDR3 protein: CASSLGVGGDEKLFF

clone size: -
J gene: TRBJ1-2
D gene: -
V gene: TRBV6-5
CDR3 DNA: TGTGCCAGCAGTTACTCTCCCAGCTATGGCTACACCTTC
CDR3 protein: CASSYSPSYGYTF

clone size: -
J gene: TRBJ2-3
D gene: -
V gene: TRBV27
CDR3 DNA: TGTGCCAGCAGTTCTCCGACGGGGTGGGGAGATACGCAGTATTTT
CDR3 protein: CASSSPTGWGDTQYF

clone size: -
J gene: TRBJ2-5
D gene: -
V gene: TRBV7-9
CDR3 DNA: TGTGCCAGCAGCCCGCCCCCCGGGGACCAGTACTTC
CDR3 protein: CASSPPPGDQYF

clone size: -
J gene: TRBJ2-2
D gene: TRBD2
V gene: TRBV28
CDR3 DNA: TGTGCCAGCAGTCCATATACCAGAACTAGCGGATACACCGGGGAGCTGTTTTTT
CDR3 protein: CASSPYTRTSGYTGELFF

clone size: medium-sized
J gene: TRBJ2-6
D gene: -
V gene: TRBV14
CDR3 DNA: TGTGCCAGCAGCCAAGCCGCAGGGCCAGGGGCCAACGTCCTGACTTTC
CDR3 protein: CASSQAAGPGANVLTF